The rows below give T cell receptor beta chains drawn from one sample of a study of blood T cells in healthy people across ages. TCRdb recomputed calls from the 5' RACE reads with MiXCR, one row per CDR3 protein. The sample shows roughly 1,500,000 distinct CDR3 sequences, roughly a third of them seen only once. Material: blood. Source of these receptors: a woman between 25 and 40 years old in good health. The CDR3 runs from the conserved cysteine through the conserved F or W. D genes are given only for firm matches. Expanded clones are given a class, and other clones once, few, many or no size at all.

clone_size: NA; d_call: NA; j_call: TRBJ2-2; v_call: TRBV30; cdr3_nt: TGTGCCTGGAGTGACCGGGAGCTGTTTTTT; cdr3_aa: CAWSDRELFF
clone_size: few; d_call: TRBD2; j_call: TRBJ2-7; v_call: TRBV5-1; cdr3_nt: TGCGCCAGCCTGCTACCTACCGGGACTAACTCCTACGAGCAGTACTTC; cdr3_aa: CASLLPTGTNSYEQYF
clone_size: NA; d_call: NA; j_call: TRBJ2-7; v_call: TRBV3-1; cdr3_nt: TGTGCCAGCAGCCAAGTGGCCGAGTACGAGCAGTACTTC; cdr3_aa: CASSQVAEYEQYF
clone_size: NA; d_call: NA; j_call: TRBJ1-4; v_call: TRBV6-1; cdr3_nt: TGTGCCAGCACCGACGGAGGTGGCGAAAAACTGTTTTTT; cdr3_aa: CASTDGGGEKLFF
clone_size: NA; d_call: TRBD1; j_call: TRBJ2-3; v_call: TRBV28; cdr3_nt: TGTGCCAGCAGTTTAAGGGACAGTGCTACGCAGTATTTT; cdr3_aa: CASSLRDSATQYF
clone_size: few; d_call: NA; j_call: TRBJ1-2; v_call: TRBV6-6; cdr3_nt: TGTGCCAGCAGTCCGCGGCAGGCTAACTATGGCTACACCTTC; cdr3_aa: CASSPRQANYGYTF
clone_size: NA; d_call: TRBD1; j_call: TRBJ1-2; v_call: TRBV12-3/TRBV12-4; cdr3_nt: TGTGCCAGCAGCCGAGGGACAGTTGCCGTGGGGGCGGTCTACACCTTC; cdr3_aa: CASSRGTVAVGAVYTF
clone_size: few; d_call: TRBD2; j_call: TRBJ2-1; v_call: TRBV12-3/TRBV12-4; cdr3_nt: TGTGCCAGCAGTTTCACTAGCGGGGTCAACAATGAGCAGTTCTTC; cdr3_aa: CASSFTSGVNNEQFF
clone_size: NA; d_call: NA; j_call: TRBJ1-2; v_call: TRBV3-1; cdr3_nt: TGTGCCAGCAGCCAAGTTTTCCTAGCTAACTATGGCTACACCTTC; cdr3_aa: CASSQVFLANYGYTF
clone_size: NA; d_call: TRBD2; j_call: TRBJ2-3; v_call: TRBV10-1; cdr3_nt: TGCGCCAGCTCAGGACTAGCGGAAAGCACAGATACGCAGTATTTT; cdr3_aa: CASSGLAESTDTQYF
clone_size: NA; d_call: NA; j_call: TRBJ1-1; v_call: TRBV6-2/TRBV6-3; cdr3_nt: TGTGCCAGCCAGAGCGTGAAACTGGGGAACACTGAAGCTTTCTTT; cdr3_aa: CASQSVKLGNTEAFF
clone_size: NA; d_call: TRBD1; j_call: TRBJ1-1; v_call: TRBV29-1; cdr3_nt: TGCAGCGTTGAAGATCGACAGGGCAGCTTAGAAGCTTTCTTT; cdr3_aa: CSVEDRQGSLEAFF
clone_size: NA; d_call: NA; j_call: TRBJ2-3; v_call: TRBV5-1; cdr3_nt: TGCGCCAGCAGCATAGAGACCCCCACAGATACGCAGTATTTT; cdr3_aa: CASSIETPTDTQYF
clone_size: NA; d_call: TRBD1; j_call: TRBJ2-1; v_call: TRBV30; cdr3_nt: TGTGCCTGGAGTGGTACCGGACAGGGGGCGGATGAGCAGTTCTTC; cdr3_aa: CAWSGTGQGADEQFF
clone_size: few; d_call: NA; j_call: TRBJ1-2; v_call: TRBV9; cdr3_nt: TGTGCCAGCAGCGCCCAGAAAGGACTCTTGGGCTACACCTTC; cdr3_aa: CASSAQKGLLGYTF
clone_size: NA; d_call: NA; j_call: TRBJ2-1; v_call: TRBV20-1; cdr3_nt: TGCAGTGCTAGAGATACGGGCAATGAGCAGTTCTTC; cdr3_aa: CSARDTGNEQFF
clone_size: NA; d_call: TRBD2; j_call: TRBJ2-5; v_call: TRBV7-7; cdr3_nt: TGTGCCAGCAGCTTAGGAGGGCCGGGACTAGCGACAGAGACCCAGTACTTC; cdr3_aa: CASSLGGPGLATETQYF
clone_size: many; d_call: TRBD2; j_call: TRBJ2-7; v_call: TRBV7-2; cdr3_nt: TGTGCCAGCAGCATCCAGACTAGCGGGGGCCACGAGCAGTACTTC; cdr3_aa: CASSIQTSGGHEQYF